This T cell receptor (beta chain) was found in a study of regulatory T cells in long-lasting Graves disease. Turning to the study itself: The study enrolled newly diagnosed Graves' patients on antithyroid drugs under 3 months.

CDR1 and CDR2 from the germline V gene are LGHNT and FRNRAP. Trimming cost V 9 bases and J 4 bases; bases outside gene matches: 10. This CDR3 region has 14 residues. The time point denotes: newly diagnosed GD, antithyroid drugs for less than 3 months. Generation of the TCR library employed RNA extracted from PBMCs. Graves' disease diagnosis followed American Thyroid Association guidelines. There are many counts of this clonotype. Combining iRepertoire HTBI primers with Arm-PCR of CDR3 regions, the authors built TCR beta libraries. One entry per CDR3 protein, called by TCRdb with MiXCR from the multiplex PCR reads. Of around 250,000 distinct CDR3 sequences in the sample, approximately 20% were seen once.

Sequencing used peripheral blood mononuclear cells (PBMCs), obtained at new diagnosis, from a patient treated with antithyroid drugs. The clonotype was recovered from a female donor with Graves disease. The rearrangement links TRBV12-5 to TRBJ2-5, with 8 bases lining up with TRBD2. CDR3 protein: CASSAGGFGETQYF. DNA for the CDR3: TGTGCTAGCTCGGCGGGAGGTTTCGGAGAGACCCAGTACTTC.